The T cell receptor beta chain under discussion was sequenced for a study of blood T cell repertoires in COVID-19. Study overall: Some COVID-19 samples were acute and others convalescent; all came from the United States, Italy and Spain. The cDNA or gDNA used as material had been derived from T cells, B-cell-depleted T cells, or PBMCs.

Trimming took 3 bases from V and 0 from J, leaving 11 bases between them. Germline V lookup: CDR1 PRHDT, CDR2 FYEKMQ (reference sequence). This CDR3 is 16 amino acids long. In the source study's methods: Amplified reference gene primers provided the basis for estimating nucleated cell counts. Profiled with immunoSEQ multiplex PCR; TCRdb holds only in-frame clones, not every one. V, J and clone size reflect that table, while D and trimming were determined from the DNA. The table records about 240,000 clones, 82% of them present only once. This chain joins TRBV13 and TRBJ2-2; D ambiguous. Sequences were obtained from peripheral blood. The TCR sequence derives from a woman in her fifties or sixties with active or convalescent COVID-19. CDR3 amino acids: CASSFTPPPNTGELFF. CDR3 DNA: TGTGCCAGCAGCTTTACACCGCCCCCGAACACCGGGGAGCTGTTTTTT.